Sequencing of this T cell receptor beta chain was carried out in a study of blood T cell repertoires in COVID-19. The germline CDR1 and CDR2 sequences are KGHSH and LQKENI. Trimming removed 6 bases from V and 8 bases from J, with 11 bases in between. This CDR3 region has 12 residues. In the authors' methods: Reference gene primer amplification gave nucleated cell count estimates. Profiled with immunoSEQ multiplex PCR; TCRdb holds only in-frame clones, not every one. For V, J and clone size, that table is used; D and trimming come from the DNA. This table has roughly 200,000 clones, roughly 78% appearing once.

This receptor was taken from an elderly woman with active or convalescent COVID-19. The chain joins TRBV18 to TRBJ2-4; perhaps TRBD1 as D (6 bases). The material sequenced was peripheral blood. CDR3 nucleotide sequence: TGTGCCAGCTCCCCTACAGGGCACATTCAGTACTTC. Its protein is CASSPTGHIQYF.